A single sample is the source of the 22 T cell receptor beta chains below, sequenced in a study of sequential checkpoint blockade in melanoma. Treatment in this sample: randomized to nivolumab then ipilimumab (arm A) or the reverse (arm B). Using immunoSEQ multiplex PCR, the repertoire was profiled, and TCRdb retains in-frame clones only, with some absent. The sample carries roughly 15,000 clones, around two thirds recorded once. The material was CD8+ T cells sorted from blood (inferred from file names), obtained from a patient given nivolumab and ipilimumab in sequence. The receptors were gathered from a human donor with melanoma.

The rearrangement links TRBV9 to TRBJ1-2, with TRBD1 identical over 7 bases. V dropped 3 bases and J dropped 7; count of bases not matched to a gene: 6. The germline V gene has CDR1 SGDLS and CDR2 YYNGEE. This CDR3 is built from 13 residues. The CDR3 is CASSARQGGGYTF. The CDR3 DNA follows: TGTGCCAGCAGCGCAAGACAGGGCGGTGGCTACACCTTC.

The CDR3 sequence is CASSPGRGTEAFF. In DNA, the CDR3 is TGTGCCAGCAGCCCAGGGCGGGGGACTGAAGCTTTCTTT. V gene TRBV7-9 combines with J gene TRBJ1-1, with TRBD1 as a possible D gene (5 bases). The CDR3 consists of 13 residues. Trimming took 5 bases from V and 5 from J, leaving 12 bases between them. Germline V gene lookup returns CDR1 SEHNR and CDR2 FQNEAQ (reference sequence).

The CDR3 sequence is CASSITREAFF. The CDR3 DNA reads as TGTGCCAGTAGTATCACACGTGAAGCTTTCTTT. V gene TRBV19 combines with J gene TRBJ1-1; D remains ambiguous. V lost 3 bases and J lost 7, with 6 bases in between. There are 11 residues in the CDR3. CDR1 is LNHDA, CDR2 SQIVND, per germline (reference sequence).

The chain employs TRBV2 and TRBJ2-2, with D unclear. V lost 6 bases and J lost 2, with 7 bases in between. The CDR3 totals 13 residues. Germline CDR1 and CDR2: SNHLY and FYNNEI. Written as DNA, the CDR3 is TGTGCCAGCAGGAGCCCCAACACCGGGGAGCTGTTTTTT. This sequence encodes CASRSPNTGELFF.

Many counts were recorded for this clone. The chain links TRBV6-5 to TRBJ2-1; 8 bases map to TRBD2. The CDR3 contains 15 residues. Germline loops: CDR1 MNHEY, CDR2 SVGAGI. The junction had 4 bases not matched to a gene; V was cut back by 0 bases and J by 6 bases. The CDR3 loop is CASSYSSGGPNEQFF. The CDR3 DNA reads as TGTGCCAGCAGTTACTCCTCGGGGGGGCCCAATGAGCAGTTCTTC.

The CDR3: CASSSGQGRYEQYF. The CDR3 DNA sequence: TGTGCCAGCAGCTCGGGACAGGGTCGTTACGAGCAGTACTTC. The chain recombines TRBV7-9 with TRBJ2-7; 9 bases are a match to TRBD1. The CDR3 runs 14 residues. CDR1 is SEHNR, CDR2 FQNEAQ, per germline (reference sequence). Trimming at V came to 4 bases and at J to 4 bases, leaving 5 bases not matched to a gene.

V gene TRBV6-6 combines with J gene TRBJ2-7; 7 bases agree with TRBD2. This CDR3 has 15 residues. CDR1 and CDR2 from the germline V gene are MNHNY and SVGAGI (reference sequence). J was trimmed by 2 bases and V by 2 bases; bases with no gene match: 6. The DNA of the CDR3 is TGTGCCAGCAGTTACATGACTAGCAGCACCTACGAGCAGTACTTC. This gives the protein CASSYMTSSTYEQYF.

The gene calls are TRBV9 and TRBJ2-1; D gene ambiguous. The CDR3 spans 15 residues. The V end lost 4 bases, the J end lost 6 bases, and 17 bases lay between the germline ends. From germline, CDR1 is SGDLS and CDR2 YYNGEE. CDR3 nucleotides: TGTGCCAGCAGCCCCCGAACAGAAGCCGTCAATGAGCAGTTCTTC. It is translated as CASSPRTEAVNEQFF.

This chain connects TRBV30 to TRBJ2-2, with 14 nucleotides matching TRBD2. V lost 0 bases to trimming and J lost 4 bases; unmatched junction nucleotides: 7. The CDR3 has 18 amino acids. The germline gives CDR1 GTSNPN, CDR2 SVGIG (reference sequence). CDR3 nucleotide sequence: TGTGCCTGGAGTGTACAGGGACTAGCGGGAGTTAGCACCGGGGAGCTGTTTTTT. Its translation is CAWSVQGLAGVSTGELFF.

The genes are TRBV25-1 and TRBJ2-3, with 10 nucleotides matching TRBD1. V lost 4 bases to trimming and J lost 9 bases; unmatched junction nucleotides: 1. The CDR3 totals 12 residues. In germline, CDR1 is MGHDK, CDR2 SYGVNS. The CDR3 nucleotides read TGTGCCAGCAGTGGGACAGGGGGGACGCAGTATTTT. Its protein is CASSGTGGTQYF. The full variable domain, in which reference TRBV25-1 and TRBJ2-3 provide the parts outside the CDR3, is EADIYQTPRYLVIGTGKKITLECSQTMGHDKMYWYQQDPGMELHLIHYSYGVNSTEKGDLSSESTVSRIRTEHFPLTLESARPSHTSQYLCASSGTGGTQYFGPGTRLTVL.

The genes are TRBV19 and TRBJ1-2; 11 bases align to TRBD1. Germline V gene lookup returns CDR1 LNHDA and CDR2 SQIVND (reference sequence). The CDR3 runs to 15 residues. V lost 0 bases, J lost 8 bases, and 5 bases stayed unmatched. Here the CDR3 DNA reads TGTGCCAGTAGTATAGACAGGACAGGGGGCCGCGGCTACACCTTC. Translating it yields CASSIDRTGGRGYTF.

The J gene is TRBJ1-1, the V gene TRBV2; D might be TRBD1 (6 bases). Germline V CDR1 and CDR2: SNHLY, FYNNEI. The CDR3 spans 11 residues. Trimming pared 4 bases from V and 11 bases from J, leaving 11 bases between. The CDR3 DNA is TGTGCCAGCAGTGGGACAGCGGGGGCTTTCTTT. Amino acid sequence: CASSGTAGAFF.

The chain employs TRBV27 and TRBJ2-1; 13 bases match TRBD2. The germline V gene encodes CDR1 MNHEY and CDR2 SMNVEV (reference sequence). Losses at the gene ends were 7 bases for V and 15 bases for J; bases not matched to a gene: 15. The CDR3 has 15 amino acids. The CDR3 coding sequence is TGTGCCAGCAAGGGACGACTAGCGGGAGGCGGATCGGTGTTCTTC. Translated: CASKGRLAGGGSVFF.

The chain recombines TRBV27 with TRBJ1-2; TRBD1 aligns across 8 bases. The CDR3 totals 14 residues. V dropped 6 bases and J dropped 4; count of bases not matched to a gene: 7. Germline-derived CDR1 and CDR2 are MNHEY and SMNVEV (reference sequence). CDR3 in amino acids: CASRETGALYGYTF. The DNA for the CDR3 is TGTGCCAGCAGAGAGACAGGGGCCCTCTATGGCTACACCTTC.

Points on this clone: The junction departs from germline at one end; a sequencing error may be responsible. The J gene is TRBJ2-7, the V gene TRBV7-7; D is possibly TRBD1 (5 bases). This CDR3 has 14 residues. Germline assignment: CDR1 SSHAT and CDR2 FNYEAQ (reference sequence). The CDR3 DNA sequence: TGTGCTAGCAGCCCCGGGCAGGGTGCCTACGAGCAGTACTTC. It is translated as CASSPGQGAYEQYF.

The chain uses TRBV11-2 and TRBJ2-6; D is possibly TRBD1 (5 bases). Germline CDR1 is SGHAT and CDR2 is FQNNGV. The CDR3 spans 16 residues. The V and J ends lost 5 bases and 2 bases respectively, with 13 bases between them. As DNA, the CDR3 is TGTGCCAGCAGCCAAGATGAAGGGGCTGGGGCCAACGTCCTGACTTTC. This translates into CASSQDEGAGANVLTF.

The chain joins TRBV7-9 to TRBJ2-7; possibly TRBD1 for D (5 bases). CDR3 size: 13 residues. V lost 1 base and J 2 bases, leaving 6 bases between the germline ends. Germline CDR1 reads SEHNR; CDR2 reads FQNEAQ (reference sequence). The DNA for the CDR3 is TGTGCCAGCAGCTTAGGGGGCACCTACGAGCAGTACTTC. Protein: CASSLGGTYEQYF.

This clone was seen only a few times. This chain uses TRBV15 with TRBJ2-7, with 8 bases aligning to TRBD1. CDR1 is LNHNV and CDR2 is YYDKDF in the germline V gene (reference sequence). CDR3 length: 14 residues. Trimming removed 3 bases from V and 3 bases from J; junction bases left unmatched: 4. The CDR3 spells CATSRSGTGYEQYF. DNA of the CDR3: TGTGCCACCAGCAGGTCCGGGACAGGCTACGAGCAGTACTTC.

This chain uses TRBV15 with TRBJ1-4, with TRBD1 matching 7 bases. The ends lost 5 bases at V and 6 bases at J; junction bases unmatched: 15. The CDR3 length is 17 residues. The V gene's germline CDR1 is LNHNV and CDR2 YYDKDF (reference sequence). For the CDR3, the DNA is TGTGCCACCAGCCCGTTGGGGGCCACAGGGGTGGATGAAAAACTGTTTTTT. Its protein is CATSPLGATGVDEKLFF. Using reference TRBV15 and TRBJ1-4 for the parts outside the CDR3, the full variable domain is DAMVIQNPRYQVTQFGKPVTLSCSQTLNHNVMYWYQQKSSQAPKLLFHYYDKDFNNEADTPDNFQSRRPNTSFCFLDIRSPGLGDTAMYLCATSPLGATGVDEKLFFGSGTQLSVL.

This chain connects TRBV27 to TRBJ2-3; D may be TRBD2 (6 bases). The CDR3 is 14 residues long. Germline V CDR1 and CDR2: MNHEY, SMNVEV (reference sequence). V lost 4 bases to trimming and J lost 2 bases, with 10 bases between them. CDR3 loop: CASSSGLLTDTQYF. CDR3 DNA sequence: TGTGCCAGCAGTTCAGGACTACTCACAGATACGCAGTATTTT.

The table lists this clone with a few counts. The V gene is TRBV6-6, the J gene TRBJ2-7; perhaps TRBD2 as D (5 bases). Germline-derived CDR1 and CDR2 are MNHNY and SVGAGI (reference sequence). The CDR3 consists of 12 residues. Trimming shortened V by 6 bases and J by 2 bases, and 8 bases separated the two germline ends. In DNA, the CDR3 is TGTGCCAGCAGCCGCGGGCCCTACGAGCAGTACTTC. Its protein product is CASSRGPYEQYF.

V is TRBV7-9 and J is TRBJ2-2; 8 nucleotides agree with TRBD2. CDR3 length equals 14 residues. V gave up 1 base and J gave up 6 bases; unmatched junction bases: 1. From germline, CDR1 is SEHNR and CDR2 FQNEAQ (reference sequence). As DNA, the CDR3 is TGTGCCAGCAGCTTAGGGACTAGCCCCGGGGAGCTGTTTTTT. Translated, it gives CASSLGTSPGELFF.